Listed here is a single TCR beta chain. What this receptor recognizes is not known. No base qualities exist here, and no much larger clone lies one base off it. In total, roughly 710 healthy bone marrow donors made up the cohort. At the time of sampling, every cohort member was nominally healthy, though immune exposures that went unrecorded were likely present. The donor was CMV seropositive and was included in the group of approximately 300 seropositive cohort members. Every donor gave a peripheral blood sample, and the peripheral blood mononuclear cells from that sample were used for TCR beta sequencing. Genomic DNA extraction from the blood cell samples was performed with the Qiagen DNeasy Blood Extraction Kit. The data are from a study of cytomegalovirus exposure and HLA in healthy donors (TCRdb year 2017). Notes on the research overall: In an earlier analysis of 587 of the donors, 276 Gb of sequence data and just under 120 million unique TCR beta sequences from 150 million to 200 million T cells were reported. To predict cytomegalovirus infection status, the study combined high-throughput TCR immunosequencing, statistical association of individual TCRs with disease status, and machine learning. Both class I and class II loci were covered by HLA typing, at four-digit resolution. Roughly five DR-DQ haplotypes were treated as single units for association and clustering because of strong linkage in the cohort. Donor age, sex, ethnicity and CMV serostatus were compiled alongside the repertoire data. An earlier analysis of approximately 640 of the donors applied high-throughput TCR beta sequencing to assess whether each TCR beta V gene segment acted as functional or pseudogenic. The study was designed to test whether signatures of past pathogen exposure could be identified by cataloging public T cell receptors. In a later genetic analysis, genome-wide SNP genotypes for about three fifths of the roughly 670 donors were used, and that subset was treated as a discovery cohort. The study used immunosequencing to profile the T cell repertoires of approximately 650 subjects and linked those repertoires to cytomegalovirus serostatus. Across some 400 genotyped donors of the cohort, an average of about 240,000 unique TCR beta nucleotide sequences per donor were sequenced, and approximately 19% of those sequences were non-productive. A later analysis re-analyzed previously published TCR beta repertoires from about 730 donors and added high-resolution HLA genotyping to study TCR occurrence patterns. The number of typed donors differed by locus: about 620-640 for A, B, C, DRB1 and DQB1; approximately 520 for DQA1; 600 to 610 for DPA1; and roughly 450 for DPB1. All discovery cohort repertoires had been generated on a single sequencing platform. Rather than drawing on any new phenotypic data, the later analysis identified candidate immune exposures from TCR beta sequences and the way those sequences occurred across donors. Among the roughly 400 genotyped donors, about 85% belonged to the genetic ancestry cluster associated with self-reported Caucasian donors. A separate validation cohort of roughly 130 different subjects was used in addition to the approximately 610-subject first cohort. Approximately 300 gigabases of sequencing data and around 80 million unique TCR sequences made up an early release that covered approximately 620 HLA-typed donors. On the study overall, not on this receptor specifically: When HLA alleles, especially DR and DQ, strongly co-occurred, TCR associations were difficult to assign to individual alleles. Because counts were too low, about 18 rarely observed V segments, including chromosome 9 orphons, were excluded from the earlier analysis of some 540 of the donors. At a false discovery rate of 0.05, a later analysis linked 15,000 to 20,000 TCR beta sequences to specific HLA alleles. The cohort was sequenced for TCR beta chains only, and without alpha or paired-chain data the features that could be detected were limited. According to the authors, the approach could potentially be generalized to other disease states and immunological phenotypes. In an earlier analysis of approximately 600 of the donors, most TCR beta V segments were observed in productive rearrangements about 87% or about 30% of the time, broadly matching IMGT annotations. The classifier was reported to diagnose cytomegalovirus status with high specificity and sensitivity in both the original cohort and the validation cohort. V-gene and J-gene trimming of TCR beta chains was associated with a missense DCLRE1C variant in a later genetic analysis, and the association was replicated in an independent cohort. A group of highly shared sequence variants was considered likely to be a technical artifact of the sequencing pipeline. The only immune exposure information available for the cohort was CMV serostatus. A few of the identified cytomegalovirus-associated TCR beta chains were confirmed in vitro to be specific for cytomegalovirus antigens. In a later analysis, TCR association rates were found to vary across HLA loci, with the most associated TCRs seen for DRB1 alleles and the fewest for HLA-C alleles. HLA typing was unavailable for some donors at each locus, so association tests used only the typed subset. According to a later analysis, parvovirus B19, influenza, CMV and Epstein-Barr virus appeared linked to several top co-occurrence clusters. A further reported finding was that TCR beta sequences accurately predicted the HLA-A and HLA-B alleles for most subjects in the first cohort. A later genetic analysis reported fewer N-insertions in productive TCRs among donors in an Asian-associated ancestry cluster than the approximately 700-donor mean. Linkage disequilibrium might explain the correlated functional status among segregating V segments, but an unknown experimental factor could not be ruled out. While some public TCRs were present in many individuals, most TCR sequences turned up only very rarely across donors. Compared with equally common non-associated chains, HLA-associated TCR beta chains in a later analysis were more clonally expanded and had lower generation probabilities. Roughly uniform sequencing depth across donors was assumed in presence/absence analyses, although this assumption may not hold. The study gave a list of 150 to 200 TCR beta chains associated with cytomegalovirus. A later analysis found that most CMV-associated TCR beta chains appeared HLA-restricted, with HLA associations seemingly driven largely by CMV exposure.

The library was generated by the immunoSEQ multiplex PCR assay. The multiplex PCR relied on a mix of 60 forward primers for TCR Vbeta segments and 13 reverse primers for TCR Jbeta segments. The CDR3 region of rearranged TCR beta genes was amplified from genomic DNA with a multiplex PCR assay. Amplified TCR beta libraries were sequenced as 87-base-pair reads on the Illumina HiSeq System. Per the source publication's procedure: A later analysis counted 65 million to 90 million unique TCR beta chains across the 650 to 800 repertoires, and some 12 million of these chains were shared by at least two donors. Raw reads were error-corrected and collapsed into unique sequences with a nearest-neighbor algorithm that merged closely related sequences to remove PCR and sequencing errors. Alignment of CDR3 sequences to IMGT reference sequences was used to assign V, D and J gene segments. For a sequence to be retained, at least a six-nucleotide match to both a V gene segment and a J gene segment was required. A rearrangement was called productive if the CDR3 had no stop codons and remained in frame with V and J, and every other rearrangement was called non-productive. CDR3 was defined according to IMGT convention as the region running from the second conserved V-encoded cysteine to the conserved J-encoded phenylalanine. In an earlier analysis of around 570 of the donors, sequences lacking an unambiguous match to a single V gene segment were excluded. In an earlier analysis of 450 to 750 of the donors, a V segment was called functional when productive rearrangements were above 56.7%, and segregating when the standard deviation between donors exceeded 5%. To diagnose cytomegalovirus status from the catalog of TCR beta chain sequences, a statistical classification framework was built. In a later analysis, TCR nucleotide sequences were compared against IMGT/GENE-DB human TR gene sequences so that V and J genes could be assigned. Using the TCRdist pipeline, a later analysis assigned CDR3 sequences along with most-parsimonious VDJ recombination scenarios. In a later analysis, each TCR beta chain was defined by its CDR3 amino acid sequence together with its V-gene family, and reads lacking a unique V-gene family were excluded. As a way to deal with suspected cross-contamination and a sequencing artifact, a later analysis dropped over 550 nucleotide sequences that were highly shared and had low generation probability. In a later analysis, a clonal expansion index for each public chain was calculated from normalized within-repertoire ranks of inferred template counts. In a later analysis, generation probabilities were computed using a VDJ recombination model fitted to out-of-frame rearrangements, and the results were checked against IGoR. In a later analysis, TCR-TCR, TCR-HLA and TCR-CMV co-occurrence was scored with hypergeometric tests, and a repertoire-size bias correction was applied to TCR pairs. In a later analysis, false discovery rates were estimated by permuting HLA or CMV assignments 20 times. In a later analysis, co-occurring TCRs were grouped using DBSCAN, and TCRdist sequence similarity was added for clustering within HLA-allele-positive subsets. For co-occurrence clustering, repertoires with fewer than 30,000 or more than 120,000 public chains were excluded, along with five repertoires with anomalous nucleotide sharing. As stored in TCRdb, this immuneACCESS dataset retains in-frame rearrangements with V and J assigned. A fraction of the clones does not appear; measured against another copy, unresolved V genes explain less than half of the discrepancy, and the remainder lacks a known reason. That table gives V, J and clone size, and the DNA gave D and trimming. Counted in this sample were roughly 120,000 clones; roughly four fifths of them appeared once. The biggest ten clones account for 15% to 20% of the sample.

The clonotype originates from a man aged 45-65 years in good health and CMV-seropositive. Specimen: PBMCs.

The nucleotides are TGTGCCACCAGCCCCTTTCCCGCAACTAATGAAAAACTGTTTTTT. It is translated as CATSPFPATNEKLFF. This chain joins TRBV15 to TRBJ1-4; the D gene cannot be named for sure. V was cut back by 5 bases and J by 0 bases, leaving a gap of 10 bases between them. From cysteine to phenylalanine, the CDR3 is 15 amino acids long. Kept here is only the CDR3 DNA, which spans 45 bases and is read in frame from base 1. CDR1 and CDR2 were assigned from the germline V gene (reference sequence) as LNHNV and YYDKDF.